Included here is one T cell receptor beta chain sequence, with context. J was trimmed by 4 bases and V by 5 bases; bases with no gene match: 7. Germline V lookup: CDR1 SGHTA, CDR2 FQGNSA. The CDR3 loop spans 16 amino acids. The data were taken from a study of PD-1 blockade in classical Hodgkin lymphoma. Time point here: cycle 4 day 1 (C4D1), after more than five weeks of nivolumab. Every patient experienced relapse after autologous stem cell transplantation, and brentuximab vedotin exposure varied. Classification of best responses gave complete response, partial response or progressive disease. The repertoire was sequenced with immunoSEQ multiplex PCR; TCRdb's copy has only in-frame clones and lacks some. The table shows 13,000 or so clones, with approximately 80% occurring only once.

This TCR derives from a human donor with classical Hodgkin lymphoma. The rearrangement links TRBV7-2 to TRBJ2-1, with TRBD2 identical over 11 bases. The sample was peripheral blood mononuclear cells (PBMCs), taken before the fourth cycle of nivolumab. This CDR3 is CASSTLAGGRYNEQFF. CDR3 DNA: TGTGCCAGCAGCACTTTAGCGGGGGGGCGATACAATGAGCAGTTCTTC.